This T cell receptor beta chain was sequenced for a study of spatial heterogeneity in lung cancer (dated by TCRdb to about 2019). Broadly, across the study: Samples were obtained from fewer than 80 patients with early-stage, untreated non-small cell lung cancer from the lung TRACERx cohort. In the raw uncorrected reads, each unique combination of TCR and UMI appeared more than ten times on average. Nonsynonymous mutation counts, determined by whole-exome sequencing of tumor tissue, were related to features of the TCR repertoire. Beta-chain transcripts were consistently detected in greater numbers than alpha-chain transcripts, which likely reflects a higher abundance of beta-chain transcripts. The study quantitatively compared TCR alpha and beta repertoires across multiple tumor regions, matched nontumor lung and blood in non-small cell lung cancer. Follow-up PBMC samples were sequenced whenever available, with a median time to follow-up of around two years after resection. At surgery, over 200 tumor regions, roughly 63 matched nontumor lung samples and more than 50 PBMC samples were TCR-sequenced for both alpha and beta chains.

From cysteine to phenylalanine, the CDR3 is 15 amino acids long. Kept here is only the CDR3 DNA, which spans 45 bases and is read in frame from base 1. V sheds 5 bases and J sheds 2 bases, leaving 15 bases between their ends. This clonotype has more than one count but fewer than ten. Its antigen is still unknown. There are no base qualities to consult, and no much larger clone falls within one base. Findings and caveats that apply to the study as a whole: Confirming at a functional level the hypothesis that regional TCRs recognize regional mutations was considered to require additional single-cell paired TCR alpha and beta sequencing. Only 14 patients were included in comparisons of baseline and follow-up blood repertoires. Ubiquitous expanded tumor TCRs were detected in blood more often at tumor resection than at routine follow-up.

This sample's time point label indicates: blood at routine non-recurrence follow-up after resection. TCR sequencing used whole RNA extracted from tumor and nontumor lung tissue, or from cryopreserved PBMC samples, without cell sorting. Only patients with enough RNA available from two or more tumor regions were chosen for TCR sequencing. Library generation was performed with 5' RACE. The listed sequencing device is NextSeq 500. The TCR library protocol attached a unique molecular identifier to each TCR cDNA molecule to allow correction of PCR and sequencing errors. From the authors' description of their analysis: Decombinator tools were used for TCR identification, UMI-based error correction and CDR3 extraction. Expanded TCRs were defined as those above a frequency of 2 per 1,000, corresponding to the top 1% of the tumor frequency distribution. Renyi diversity was computed with the R vegan package after each repertoire had been subsampled 100 times to 5,000 TCRs. CDR3 similarity networks were constructed using string-kernel similarity of amino acid triplets, with links drawn between CDR3s whose pairwise similarity was above 0.82. TCRdb reanalyzed the raw reads on its own, using fastp at Q25 for trimming and MiXCR for clone calling, and kept in-frame beta chains. Under each unique CDR3 protein, matching rows form one entry showing the most common genes and DNA. TCRdb, not the authors, supplied the V and J calls. Across this sample there are about 70,000 distinct CDR3 sequences, with approximately 8.9% seen only once. Together, the top ten hold less than 2% of the sample.

The sequences come from PBMCs, collected at follow-up. This clonotype originated in a female donor with early-stage non-small cell lung cancer. Recombination joined TRBV12-3 or TRBV12-4 with TRBJ2-5; the D gene lacks a confident call. The nucleotide sequence reads TGTGCCAGCAGTCCCCGGCATCGAGTACAAGAGACCCAGTACTTC. Its protein is CASSPRHRVQETQYF.